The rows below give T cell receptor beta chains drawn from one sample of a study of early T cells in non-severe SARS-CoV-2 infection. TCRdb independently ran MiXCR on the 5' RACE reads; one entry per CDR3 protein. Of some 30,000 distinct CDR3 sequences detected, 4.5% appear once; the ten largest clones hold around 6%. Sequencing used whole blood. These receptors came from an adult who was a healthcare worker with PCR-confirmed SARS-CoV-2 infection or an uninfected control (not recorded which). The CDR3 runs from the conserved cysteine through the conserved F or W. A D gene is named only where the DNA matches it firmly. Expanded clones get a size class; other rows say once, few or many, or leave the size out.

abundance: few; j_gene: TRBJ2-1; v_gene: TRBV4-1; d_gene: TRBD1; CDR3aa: CASSQVYGTGNNEQFF; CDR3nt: TGCGCCAGCAGCCAAGTATATGGGACAGGTAACAATGAGCAGTTCTTC
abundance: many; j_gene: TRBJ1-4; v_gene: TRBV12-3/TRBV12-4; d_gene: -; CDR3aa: CASSWKGNEKLFF; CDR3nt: TGTGCCAGCAGTTGGAAGGGTAATGAAAAACTGTTTTTT
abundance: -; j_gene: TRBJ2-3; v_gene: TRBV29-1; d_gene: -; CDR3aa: CSVVRGGNTQYF; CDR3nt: TGCAGCGTTGTCAGGGGCGGGAATACGCAGTATTTT
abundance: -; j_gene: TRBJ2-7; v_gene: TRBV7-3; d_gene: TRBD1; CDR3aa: CASSPGTVPYEQYF; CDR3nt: TGTGCCAGCAGCCCCGGGACAGTCCCCTACGAGCAGTACTTC
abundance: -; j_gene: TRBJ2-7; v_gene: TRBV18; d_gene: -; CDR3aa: CASSPLPGATYEQYF; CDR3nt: TGTGCCAGCTCACCACTTCCCGGGGCTACCTACGAGCAGTACTTC
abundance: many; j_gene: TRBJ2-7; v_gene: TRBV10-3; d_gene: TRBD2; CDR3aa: CAISESGTNHEQYF; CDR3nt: TGTGCCATCAGTGAGTCAGGGACTAACCACGAGCAGTACTTC
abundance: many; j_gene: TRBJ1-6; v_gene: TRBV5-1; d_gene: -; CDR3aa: CASSLGDTNSPLHF; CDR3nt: TGCGCCAGCAGCTTGGGGGACACAAATTCACCCCTCCACTTT
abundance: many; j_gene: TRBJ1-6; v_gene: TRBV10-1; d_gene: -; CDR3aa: CASSESSTYSPLHF; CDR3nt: TGCGCCAGCAGTGAATCCTCGACGTATTCACCCCTCCACTTT
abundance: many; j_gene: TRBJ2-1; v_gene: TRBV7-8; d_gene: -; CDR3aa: CATTGERYNEQFF; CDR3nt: TGTGCCACCACGGGGGAGCGGTACAATGAGCAGTTCTTC
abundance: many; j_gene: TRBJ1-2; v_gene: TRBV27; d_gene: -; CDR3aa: CASSLGQGGGYTF; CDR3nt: TGTGCCAGCAGTTTGGGTCAGGGCGGTGGCTACACCTTC
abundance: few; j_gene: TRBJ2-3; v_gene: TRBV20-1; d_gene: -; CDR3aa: CSARGAPIADTQYF; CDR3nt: TGCAGTGCTAGGGGGGCTCCCATAGCAGATACGCAGTATTTT
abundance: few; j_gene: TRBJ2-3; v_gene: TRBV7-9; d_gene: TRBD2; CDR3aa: CASSTMTSGPNPPDTQYF; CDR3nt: TGTGCCAGCAGCACCATGACTAGCGGCCCAAATCCACCGGATACGCAGTATTTT
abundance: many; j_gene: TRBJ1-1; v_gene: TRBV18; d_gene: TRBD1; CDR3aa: CASSRQTGDGTEAFF; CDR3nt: TGTGCCAGCTCACGGCAGACAGGGGACGGGACTGAAGCTTTCTTT
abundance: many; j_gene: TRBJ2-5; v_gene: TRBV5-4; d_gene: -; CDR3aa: CASSLAALAAQETQYF; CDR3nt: TGTGCCAGCAGCTTGGCCGCCTTAGCGGCCCAAGAGACCCAGTACTTC
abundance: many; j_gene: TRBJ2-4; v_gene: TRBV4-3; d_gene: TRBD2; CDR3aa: CASSQGGAGLDIQYF; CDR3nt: TGCGCCAGCAGCCAAGGGGGGGCGGGACTAGACATTCAGTACTTC
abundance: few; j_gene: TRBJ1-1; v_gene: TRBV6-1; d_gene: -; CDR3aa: CASTEGGGTEAFF; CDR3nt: TGTGCCAGCACCGAGGGGGGAGGTACTGAAGCTTTCTTT
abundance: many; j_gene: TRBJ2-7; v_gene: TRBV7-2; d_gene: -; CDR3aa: CASSLNGGNPSYEQYF; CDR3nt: TGTGCCAGCAGCTTAAACGGGGGAAACCCGTCCTACGAGCAGTACTTC
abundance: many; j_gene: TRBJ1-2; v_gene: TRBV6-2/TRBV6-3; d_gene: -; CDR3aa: CASSYQGYGYTF; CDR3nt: TGTGCCAGCAGTTATCAGGGGTATGGCTACACCTTC
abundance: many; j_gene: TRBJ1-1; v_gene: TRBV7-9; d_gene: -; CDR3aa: CATAHQAPEAFF; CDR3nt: TGTGCCACCGCTCACCAGGCGCCGGAAGCTTTCTTT
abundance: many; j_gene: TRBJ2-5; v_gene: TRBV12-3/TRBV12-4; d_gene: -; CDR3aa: CASSLNTQETQYF; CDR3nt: TGTGCCAGCAGTTTAAACACTCAAGAGACCCAGTACTTC
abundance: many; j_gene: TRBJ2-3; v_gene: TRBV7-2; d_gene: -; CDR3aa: CASSKRGDQNTQYF; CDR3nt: TGTGCCAGCAGCAAGAGGGGAGATCAAAATACGCAGTATTTT
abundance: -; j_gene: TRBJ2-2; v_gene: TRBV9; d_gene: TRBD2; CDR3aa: CASSVWEGSGELFF; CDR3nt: TGTGCCAGCAGCGTATGGGAGGGATCCGGGGAGCTGTTTTTT
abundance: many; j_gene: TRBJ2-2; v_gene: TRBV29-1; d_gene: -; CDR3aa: CSVVFSGGELFF; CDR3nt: TGCAGCGTTGTCTTTTCAGGGGGGGAGCTGTTTTTT
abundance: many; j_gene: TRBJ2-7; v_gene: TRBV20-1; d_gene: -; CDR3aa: CSARTGSEWKQYF; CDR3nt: TGCAGTGCTCGTACAGGATCCGAATGGAAGCAGTACTTC
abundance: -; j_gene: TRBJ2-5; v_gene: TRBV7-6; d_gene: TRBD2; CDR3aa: CASKSGGGTQYF; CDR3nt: TGTGCCAGCAAAAGCGGGGGCGGGACCCAGTACTTC
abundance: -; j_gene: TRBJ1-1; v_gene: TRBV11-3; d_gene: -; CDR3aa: CASSLTAQGAAFF; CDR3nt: TGTGCCAGCAGCCTCACGGCACAGGGTGCAGCTTTCTTT
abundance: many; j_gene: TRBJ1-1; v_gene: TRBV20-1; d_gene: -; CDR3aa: CSARKPRGANTEAFF; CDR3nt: TGCAGTGCTAGAAAACCCAGGGGAGCGAACACTGAAGCTTTCTTT
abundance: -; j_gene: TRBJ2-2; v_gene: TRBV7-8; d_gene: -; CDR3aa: CASSLVLIGGENTGELFF; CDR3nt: TGTGCCAGCAGCTTAGTTCTTATAGGGGGAGAGAACACCGGGGAGCTGTTTTTT